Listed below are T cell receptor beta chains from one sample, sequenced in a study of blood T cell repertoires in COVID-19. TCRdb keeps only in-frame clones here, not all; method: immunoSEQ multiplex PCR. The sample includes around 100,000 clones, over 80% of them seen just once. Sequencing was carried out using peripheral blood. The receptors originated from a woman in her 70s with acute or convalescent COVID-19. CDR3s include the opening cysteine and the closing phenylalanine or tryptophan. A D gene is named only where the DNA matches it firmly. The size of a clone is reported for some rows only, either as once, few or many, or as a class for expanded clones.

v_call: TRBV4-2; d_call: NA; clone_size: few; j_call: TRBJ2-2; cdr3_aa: CASSQARSNTGELFF; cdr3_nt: TGTGCCAGCAGCCAAGCGAGGTCCAACACCGGGGAGCTGTTTTTT
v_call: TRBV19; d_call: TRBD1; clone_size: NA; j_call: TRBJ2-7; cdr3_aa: CASSTTGGYQDEQYF; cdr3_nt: TGTGCCAGTAGTACGACAGGGGGCTACCAAGACGAGCAGTACTTC
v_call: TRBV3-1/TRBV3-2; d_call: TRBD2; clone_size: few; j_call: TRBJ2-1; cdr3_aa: CASSPGLAGYNEQFF; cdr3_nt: TGTGCCAGCAGCCCGGGACTAGCGGGGTACAATGAGCAGTTCTTC
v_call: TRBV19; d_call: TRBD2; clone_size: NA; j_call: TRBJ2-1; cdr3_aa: CASSMALAAYNEQFF; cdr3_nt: TGTGCCAGTAGTATGGCACTAGCGGCTTACAATGAGCAGTTCTTC
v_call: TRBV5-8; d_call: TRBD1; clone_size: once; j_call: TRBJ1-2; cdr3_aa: CASSLNRGFGGYTF; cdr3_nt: TGTGCCAGCAGCTTGAACAGGGGGTTCGGTGGCTACACCTTC
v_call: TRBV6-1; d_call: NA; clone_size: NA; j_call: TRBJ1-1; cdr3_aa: CASSDTQGTEAFF; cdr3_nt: TGTGCCAGCAGTGACACTCAGGGCACTGAAGCTTTCTTT
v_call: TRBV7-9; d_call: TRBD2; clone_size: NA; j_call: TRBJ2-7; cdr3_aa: CASSLLMGGIPYEQYF; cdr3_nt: TGTGCCAGCAGCCTGCTGATGGGGGGGATCCCCTACGAGCAGTACTTC
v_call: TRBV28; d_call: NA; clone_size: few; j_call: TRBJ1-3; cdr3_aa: CASSLGPGLFSGNTIYF; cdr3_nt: TGTGCCAGCAGTTTGGGACCGGGACTCTTCTCTGGAAACACCATATATTTT
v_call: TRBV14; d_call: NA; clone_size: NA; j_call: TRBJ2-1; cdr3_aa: CASSQSDILGEQFF; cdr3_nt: TGTGCCAGCAGCCAATCGGACATCCTAGGGGAGCAGTTCTTC
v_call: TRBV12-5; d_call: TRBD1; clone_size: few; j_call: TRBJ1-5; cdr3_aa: CASGRQGLNQPQHF; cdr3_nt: TGTGCTAGTGGAAGACAGGGTTTAAATCAGCCCCAGCATTTT
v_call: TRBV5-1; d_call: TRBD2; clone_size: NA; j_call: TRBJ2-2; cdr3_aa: CASSAAPGPGGTGELFF; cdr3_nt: TGCGCCAGCAGCGCCGCACCAGGGCCCGGGGGGACCGGGGAGCTGTTTTTT
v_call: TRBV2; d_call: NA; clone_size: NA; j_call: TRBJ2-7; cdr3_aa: CASSRDSYSYEQYF; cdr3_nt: TGTGCCAGCAGTCGAGACTCATACTCCTACGAGCAGTACTTC
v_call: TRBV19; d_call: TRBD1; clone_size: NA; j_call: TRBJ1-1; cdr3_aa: CASRDRGTTEAFF; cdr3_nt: TGTGCCAGTAGAGACAGGGGAACGACTGAAGCTTTCTTT
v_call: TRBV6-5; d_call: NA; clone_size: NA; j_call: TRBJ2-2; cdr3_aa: CASMEAGELFF; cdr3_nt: TGTGCCAGCATGGAGGCCGGGGAGCTGTTTTTT
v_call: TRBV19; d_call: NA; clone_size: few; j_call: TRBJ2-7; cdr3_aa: CASSVQGTTSYEQYF; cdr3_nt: TGTGCCAGTAGTGTCCAAGGGACAACCTCCTACGAGCAGTACTTC
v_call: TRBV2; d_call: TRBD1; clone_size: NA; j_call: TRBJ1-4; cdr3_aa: CASSPTGADEKLFF; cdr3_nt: TGTGCCAGCAGTCCGACAGGGGCCGATGAAAAACTGTTTTTT
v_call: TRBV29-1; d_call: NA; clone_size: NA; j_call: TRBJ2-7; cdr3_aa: CSVLVGGGGYEQYF; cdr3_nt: TGCAGCGTTCTAGTCGGGGGCGGGGGCTACGAGCAGTACTTC